These 29 T cell receptor beta chains share one sample of origin, sequenced in a study of cytotoxic CD8 clonotypes in ibrutinib-treated CLL. The data were produced by immunoSEQ multiplex PCR, yet TCRdb's version contains in-frame clones alone and is incomplete. The table has approximately 190,000 clones, approximately 75% seen once; the top ten hold around 10%. This specimen consisted of PBMCs, obtained after 12 months of ibrutinib treatment. The receptors stem from a human donor with chronic lymphocytic leukemia.

This clone turned up a few times. The chain has TRBV28 and TRBJ2-7; D is possibly TRBD2 (6 bases). The germline CDR1 and CDR2 sequences are MDHEN and SYDVKM. Deletions cut 7 bases from V and 3 bases from J, with 16 bases between. The CDR3 contains 14 residues. CDR3 nucleotide sequence: TGTGCCAGCACTCGGGGGTCCGACCTCTACGAGCAGTACTTC. Translation gives CASTRGSDLYEQYF.

A single count supports this clone. The rearrangement joins TRBV27 to TRBJ2-3, with 9 bases identical to TRBD2. The CDR3 has 13 amino acids. CDR1 is MNHEY, CDR2 SMNVEV, per germline (reference sequence). V lost 5 bases, J lost 13 bases, and 10 bases stayed unmatched. The CDR3 reads CASSSTSGSLEYF. In DNA form, the CDR3 reads TGTGCCAGCAGTAGTACTAGCGGGTCCCTGGAGTATTTT.

The rearrangement uses TRBV6-6 and TRBJ2-7; D call uncertain. The V gene's germline CDR1 is MNHNY and CDR2 SVGAGI (reference sequence). V gave up 6 bases and J gave up 6 bases, with 24 bases separating them. This CDR3 region has 16 residues. The CDR3 DNA follows: TGTGCCAGCAGCCGGAGCCGTACGTCGAGTCTGGTCGAGCAGTACTTC. It specifies CASSRSRTSSLVEQYF.

V is TRBV9 and J is TRBJ2-7; D is ambiguous. In germline, CDR1 is SGDLS, CDR2 YYNGEE. V dropped 0 bases and J dropped 0 bases, with 4 bases sitting between them. The CDR3 loop spans 13 amino acids. For the CDR3, the DNA is TGTGCCAGCAGCGTAGGGTACTCCTACGAGCAGTACTTC. Amino acids: CASSVGYSYEQYF. The variable domain in full, with the rest retrieved from reference TRBV9 and TRBJ2-7, is DSGVTQTPKHLITATGQRVTLRCSPRSGDLSVYWYQQSLDQGLQFLIQYYNGEERAKGNILERFSAQQFPDLHSELNLSSLELGDSALYFCASSVGYSYEQYFGPGTRLTVT.

This clone was detected only a few times. This chain uses TRBV19 with TRBJ1-1, with D possibly TRBD1 on 6 matching bases. CDR1 and CDR2 from the germline V gene are LNHDA and SQIVND (reference sequence). Trimming removed 1 base from V and 0 bases from J, with 9 bases in between. This CDR3 has 15 residues. In DNA form, the CDR3 reads TGTGCCAGTAGTATAGCCACAGGGTTGAACACTGAAGCTTTCTTT. As protein: CASSIATGLNTEAFF. Drawing the rest from reference TRBV19 and TRBJ1-1, the complete variable domain is DGGITQSPKYLFRKEGQNVTLSCEQNLNHDAMYWYRQDPGQGLRLIYYSQIVNDFQKGDIAEGYSVSREKKESFPLTVTSAQKNPTAFYLCASSIATGLNTEAFFGQGTRLTVV.

The rearrangement joins TRBV6-5 to TRBJ1-1; TRBD1 is a possible D gene (5 bases). This CDR3 is built from 15 residues. Germline V gives CDR1 MNHEY, CDR2 SVGAGI. Trimming removed 1 base at V and 4 bases at J, with 13 bases between. Here the CDR3 reads CASSYYLGGSTEAFF. CDR3 coding DNA: TGTGCCAGCAGTTACTACTTGGGGGGGAGCACTGAAGCTTTCTTT.

This clone was observed a few times. The chain uses TRBV18 and TRBJ1-2, with unresolved D. CDR3 length equals 13 residues. Germline CDR1 reads KGHSH; CDR2 reads LQKENI. V was cut by 3 bases and J by 4 bases, with 9 bases left in between. The CDR3 is CASSPPGSYGYTF. The CDR3 DNA sequence: TGTGCCAGCTCACCTCCGGGATCCTATGGCTACACCTTC.

The rearrangement links TRBV6-1 to TRBJ2-4; D uncertain. CDR1 MNHNS and CDR2 SASEGT come from the germline V gene. The germline V and J ends were trimmed by 1 base and 6 bases, with 4 bases remaining between them. The length of the CDR3 is 12 residues. The CDR3 DNA reads as TGTGCCAGCAGTGAAGTCGGAAACATTCAGTACTTC. Translated, it gives CASSEVGNIQYF.

The chain is built from TRBV5-4 and TRBJ2-1; TRBD2 matches at 9 bases. The CDR3 extends over 14 amino acids. Germline CDR1 SGHNT, CDR2 YYREEE (reference sequence). V shed 2 bases and J 5 bases; nucleotides not matched to a gene: 2. CDR3 in DNA: TGTGCCAGCAGCTTTAGCGGGGGCAACAATGAGCAGTTCTTC. This gives the protein CASSFSGGNNEQFF.

The genes are TRBV6-5 and TRBJ2-7, with 10 bases matching TRBD1. The CDR3 contains 15 residues. In germline, CDR1 is MNHEY, CDR2 SVGAGI. The J segment lost 4 bases and the V segment lost 7 bases, leaving 10 bases of the junction unmatched. CDR3 bases: TGTGCCAGCAAAAGACCGGGACAGGGGCGATACGAGCAGTACTTC. Encoded protein: CASKRPGQGRYEQYF.

The chain employs TRBV5-1 and TRBJ2-4; 7 positions match TRBD1. This CDR3 has 14 amino acids. V dropped 4 bases and J dropped 5; count of bases not matched to a gene: 6. Per the germline V gene, CDR1 is SGHRS and CDR2 is YFSETQ. The CDR3 DNA reads TGCGCCAGCAGCATTTCCGGGACAGAAAACATTCAGTACTTC. This gives the protein CASSISGTENIQYF.

This chain links TRBV7-9 with TRBJ1-3; D uncertain. This CDR3 contains 15 residues. Deletions cut 5 bases from V and 6 bases from J, with 17 bases between. Germline CDR1 reads SEHNR; CDR2 reads FQNEAQ (reference sequence). This chain's CDR3 is CASSPSSLRLNTIYF. Here the CDR3 DNA reads TGTGCCAGCAGCCCTTCATCGCTTCGTCTAAACACCATATATTTT.

This clone was seen a handful of times. The V call is TRBV15, the J call TRBJ2-7, with TRBD2 matching 12 bases. The CDR3 spans 18 residues. CDR1 and CDR2 (germline): LNHNV, YYDKDF (reference sequence). Germline trimming cut 4 bases from V and 0 bases from J; bases unmatched to any gene: 10. The CDR3 DNA follows: TGTGCCACCAGCACCCCTGGACTAGCGGGAAAGAGCTCCTACGAGCAGTACTTC. Translating it yields CATSTPGLAGKSSYEQYF.

The gene calls are TRBV15 and TRBJ1-5; D is ambiguous. CDR3 size: 15 residues. CDR1 is LNHNV and CDR2 is YYDKDF in the germline V gene (reference sequence). Trimming stripped 3 bases from V and 0 bases from J, with 9 bases between. The CDR3 nucleotides are TGTGCCACCAGCAGCAGCCGGAATAGCAATCAGCCCCAGCATTTT. This sequence encodes CATSSSRNSNQPQHF.

V and J are TRBV27 and TRBJ2-7, with a tentative D call TRBD2 (5 bases). Germline CDR1 reads MNHEY; CDR2 reads SMNVEV (reference sequence). The CDR3 consists of 13 residues. Between the trimmed V and J ends, which lost 5 bases and 4 bases, there was a span of 12 bases. The CDR3 bases are TGTGCCAGCAGTCCCTATGGCGGGTACGAGCAGTACTTC. Protein sequence: CASSPYGGYEQYF.

Regarding this clone: Other DNA sequences in this sample translate to the same CDR3. V and J are TRBV5-1 and TRBJ2-7, with 11 bases matching TRBD2. CDR3 length: 14 amino acids. The V gene end was trimmed by 5 bases and the J gene end by 4 bases; junction bases not matched to a gene: 5. Germline V CDR1 and CDR2: SGHRS, YFSETQ. Written as DNA, the CDR3 is TGCGCCAGCAGTCGAACTAGCGGGAGTTACGAGCAGTACTTC. Its protein product is CASSRTSGSYEQYF.

The V call is TRBV9, the J call TRBJ2-7; 8 bases match TRBD2. With 7 bases clipped from V and 4 bases from J, the junction kept 7 bases outside the gene matches. Germline lookup yields CDR1 SGDLS and CDR2 YYNGEE. This CDR3 comprises 13 residues. CDR3 amino acids: CASGEGTRYEQYF. For the CDR3, the DNA is TGTGCCAGCGGAGAGGGGACTAGGTACGAGCAGTACTTC.

V is TRBV29-1 and J is TRBJ2-3; 8 bases agree with TRBD1. Trimming at V came to 0 bases and at J to 1 base, leaving 6 bases not matched to a gene. The length of the CDR3 is 16 residues. Looked up from germline, CDR1 is SQVTM and CDR2 is ANQGSEA. This chain's CDR3 is CSVEDIQGGGTDTQYF. The CDR3 nucleotides read TGCAGCGTTGAAGATATACAGGGGGGAGGCACAGATACGCAGTATTTT.

This clone was seen once. V gene TRBV28 combines with J gene TRBJ2-7; no clear D gene. The CDR3 length is 15 residues. Trimming removed 4 bases from V and 7 bases from J, with 20 bases in between. Germline V gene sequence: CDR1 MDHEN, CDR2 SYDVKM. CDR3 nucleotide sequence: TGTGCCAGCAGTTCACCGGCCCTGGCAGGCTGGGAGCAGTACTTC. This translates into CASSSPALAGWEQYF.

V gene TRBV5-1 combines with J gene TRBJ2-7; D ambiguous. Germline V CDR1 and CDR2: SGHRS, YFSETQ. CDR3 size: 12 residues. Trimming cost V 4 bases and J 2 bases, with 7 bases left between them. CDR3 region: CASSQQPYEQYF. CDR3 nucleotides: TGCGCCAGCAGCCAGCAGCCCTACGAGCAGTACTTC.

This clone was counted only a few times. The chain joins TRBV9 to TRBJ2-6; no definite D call. V shed 0 bases and J shed 4 bases, with 8 bases lying between them. Germline lookup yields CDR1 SGDLS and CDR2 YYNGEE. CDR3 length: 15 amino acids. The CDR3 sequence: CASSVVDSGANVLTF. The DNA of the CDR3 is TGTGCCAGCAGCGTAGTCGACTCGGGGGCCAACGTCCTGACTTTC.

The J gene is TRBJ1-5, the V gene TRBV5-1, with D unresolved. The CDR3 has 13 amino acids. Germline CDR1 is SGHRS and CDR2 is YFSETQ. Trimming pared 1 base from V and 4 bases from J, leaving 6 bases between. This CDR3 reads CASSLTANQPQHF. In DNA form, the CDR3 reads TGCGCCAGCAGCTTGACAGCTAATCAGCCCCAGCATTTT.

This clone was counted only a few times. V gene TRBV5-1 combines with J gene TRBJ2-3; no clear D. Trimming shortened V by 1 base and J by 4 bases, and 16 bases separated the two germline ends. Per the germline V gene, CDR1 is SGHRS and CDR2 is YFSETQ. The CDR3 has 16 residues. The CDR3 sequence: CASSLLHGPLSDTQYF. In nucleotides, the CDR3 is TGCGCCAGCAGCTTGCTCCATGGACCGCTGTCAGATACGCAGTATTTT.

V and J are TRBV5-1 and TRBJ1-1, with unresolved D. Trimming cost V 0 bases and J 9 bases, with 15 bases left between them. Germline V CDR1 and CDR2: SGHRS, YFSETQ. This CDR3 comprises 14 residues. Here the CDR3 DNA reads TGCGCCAGCAGCTTGGACGGGGAGTGGACTCAAGCTTTCTTT. Translation: CASSLDGEWTQAFF.

The rearrangement joins TRBV5-6 to TRBJ1-2; D is ambiguous. This CDR3 region has 12 residues. V lost 7 bases, J lost 5 bases, and 12 bases lay in between. Germline V gene sequence: CDR1 SGHDT, CDR2 YYEEEE. In DNA, the CDR3 is TGTGCCAGCGCTTCGGGGAGGTATGGCTACACCTTC. Translation gives CASASGRYGYTF.

Of note for this clone: Distinct nucleotide sequences in the sample also encode this CDR3. The chain combines TRBV7-6 with TRBJ2-5, with 7 bases matching TRBD1. CDR3 length equals 13 residues. V lost 1 base and J lost 5; bases outside the gene matches: 1. Germline CDR1 and CDR2: SGHVS and FNYEAQ. The CDR3 loop is CASSLVGGETQYF. The CDR3 bases are TGTGCCAGCAGCTTAGTAGGGGGCGAGACCCAGTACTTC.

The V call is TRBV7-6, the J call TRBJ2-5; D is unclear. CDR1 is SGHVS and CDR2 is FNYEAQ in the germline V gene. The CDR3 has 13 residues. V lost 1 base to trimming and J lost 3 bases, with 6 bases between them. CDR3 loop: CASSLGQEETQYF. The DNA of the CDR3 is TGTGCCAGCAGCTTAGGCCAGGAAGAGACCCAGTACTTC.

The CDR3 protein is CASSIEGAPGDTQYF. CDR3 coding DNA: TGTGCCAGTAGTATTGAGGGGGCGCCAGGAGATACGCAGTATTTT. The gene calls are TRBV19 and TRBJ2-3; 7 nucleotides align to TRBD1. The ends lost 3 bases at V and 5 bases at J; junction bases unmatched: 8. This CDR3 is built from 15 residues. Germline V gene sequence: CDR1 LNHDA, CDR2 SQIVND (reference sequence).

This clone was seen a few times. The chain has TRBV27 and TRBJ1-1, with D perhaps matching TRBD1 (5 bases). V was cut by 5 bases and J by 3 bases, with 13 bases left in between. This CDR3 is 14 amino acids long. The germline gives CDR1 MNHEY, CDR2 SMNVEV (reference sequence). CDR3 residues: CASSPSWGDTEAFF. The CDR3 coding sequence is TGTGCCAGCAGTCCGTCGTGGGGGGACACTGAAGCTTTCTTT.